Listed below are T cell receptor beta chains from one sample, sequenced in a study of shared clonotypes between healthy human individuals. Sequencing used immunoSEQ multiplex PCR; TCRdb keeps in-frame clones, though not all of them. The table includes some 490,000 clones, 70% to 80% detected once. Sample: PBMCs. These receptor sequences come from a woman aged 40 to 49 in good health. Some clones in this sample may be carry-over from other donors' samples. CDR3s include the opening cysteine and the closing phenylalanine or tryptophan. D genes are given only for firm matches. Size values are once, few and many counts, or a class for expanded clones, and some rows have none.

j_call | d_call | clone_size | v_call | cdr3_nt | cdr3_aa
TRBJ2-3 | NA | once | TRBV7-9 | TGTGCCAGCAGCCGTGCTACCGGGACCCGTAGCACAGATACGCAGTATTTT | CASSRATGTRSTDTQYF
TRBJ2-1 | TRBD2 | NA | TRBV10-3 | TGTGCCATCTTCTCCGGGACTAGCGGAGTAACGGAGCAGTTCTTC | CAIFSGTSGVTEQFF
TRBJ2-3 | TRBD2 | NA | TRBV5-4 | TGTGCCAGCACCCCCGGACTAGCGGGCTCTGATCCCACAGATACGCAGTATTTT | CASTPGLAGSDPTDTQYF
TRBJ2-7 | NA | many | TRBV19 | TGTGCCAGCGGACAGAACTCCTACGAGCAGTACTTC | CASGQNSYEQYF
TRBJ2-1 | NA | NA | TRBV10-3 | TGTGCCATCAGTGACCTCGGAGATACCTACAATGAGCAGTTCTTC | CAISDLGDTYNEQFF
TRBJ2-2 | NA | NA | TRBV7-2 | TGTGCCAGCAGCTTAGTACCTCTTGGGGAGCTGTTTTTT | CASSLVPLGELFF
TRBJ1-1 | NA | NA | TRBV21-1 | TGTGCCAGCAGCAAGGGGAACAGGAAAGCTTTCTTT | CASSKGNRKAFF
TRBJ1-5 | NA | NA | TRBV28 | TGTGCCAGCAGTCCCCGTGGAGGGGGGAATCAGCCCCAGCATTTT | CASSPRGGGNQPQHF
TRBJ2-5 | NA | NA | TRBV28 | TGTGCCAGCAGTTTACTGAGTGGACACGGGACCCAGTACTTC | CASSLLSGHGTQYF
TRBJ1-5 | TRBD1 | many | TRBV7-2 | TGTGCCAGCAGCTCTGGACAGGCTGGCAATCAGCCCCAGCATTTT | CASSSGQAGNQPQHF
TRBJ2-5 | NA | NA | TRBV19 | TGTGCCAGTGGACAACCTGGGGTACGGGAGACCCAGTACTTC | CASGQPGVRETQYF
TRBJ1-6 | TRBD1 | NA | TRBV6-5 | TGTGCCACAGGGGAATGGGGACAGGAGAATTCACCCCTCCACTTT | CATGEWGQENSPLHF
TRBJ2-1 | TRBD2 | NA | TRBV7-9 | TGTGCCAGCAGCTTAGCGGGGGGGAATGAGCAGTTCTTC | CASSLAGGNEQFF
TRBJ2-7 | TRBD1 | NA | TRBV29-1 | TGCAGCGTTGAAGGAGACAGGGGGCTCGACGAGCAGTACTTC | CSVEGDRGLDEQYF
TRBJ1-3 | NA | NA | TRBV7-9 | TGTGCCAGCAGCCCACCCTCGGGGGGCTCTGGAAACACCATATATTTT | CASSPPSGGSGNTIYF
TRBJ2-2 | NA | NA | TRBV2 | TGTGCCAGCAGACCCGGGACCGGGGCGTCAAGGGAGCTGTTTTTT | CASRPGTGASRELFF
TRBJ2-7 | TRBD2 | NA | TRBV15 | TGTGCCACCAGCAGAGATCTAGCGGGAAAAGACGAGCAGTACTTC | CATSRDLAGKDEQYF
TRBJ2-5 | TRBD1 | NA | TRBV2 | TGTGCCAGCAGCCGGGGACAGGGGGAGACCCAGTACTTC | CASSRGQGETQYF
TRBJ2-1 | NA | NA | TRBV20-1 | TGCAGTGCTGGGGGGGCTGAGCAGTTCTTC | CSAGGAEQFF
TRBJ2-1 | NA | NA | TRBV19 | TGTGCCAGTAGTAAGAGGGACGGTGATGGGGGAAATGAGCAGTTCTTC | CASSKRDGDGGNEQFF
TRBJ1-4 | TRBD1 | many | TRBV7-9 | TGTGCCAGCAGCTCTGGACAGGGGAATGAAAAACTGTTTTTT | CASSSGQGNEKLFF
TRBJ2-4 | TRBD1 | NA | TRBV30 | TGTGCCTGGAGTGAGGACAGGGGACAGAAAAACATTCAGTACTTC | CAWSEDRGQKNIQYF
TRBJ1-4 | TRBD1 | NA | TRBV29-1 | TGCAGCGTTCGCAGGGGGGGAGATGAAAAACTGTTTTTT | CSVRRGGDEKLFF
TRBJ2-3 | TRBD2 | few | TRBV5-4 | TGTGCCAGCAGCGGGGAGGGCAGAGATACGCAGTATTTT | CASSGEGRDTQYF
TRBJ1-2 | TRBD1 | NA | TRBV18 | TGTGCCAGCTCGCCCGGACAGGGAACAGCTAACTATGGCTACACCTTC | CASSPGQGTANYGYTF
TRBJ2-1 | TRBD2 | NA | TRBV6-4 | TGTGCCAGCAGCCCCAGAGCTAGCGGGGGCGACAATGAGCAGTTCTTC | CASSPRASGGDNEQFF
TRBJ1-2 | NA | NA | TRBV28 | TGTGCCAGCAGTTTAGGACAGAACTATGGCTACACCTTC | CASSLGQNYGYTF
TRBJ2-7 | NA | once | TRBV7-9 | TGTGCCAGCAGCTTAGTTTATGGTCCGGGGTCTGCCGAGCAGTACTTC | CASSLVYGPGSAEQYF
TRBJ2-1 | NA | NA | TRBV23-1 | TGCGCCAGCAGATACCGGGACAAAAGTGGTGGTGAGCAGTTCTTC | CASRYRDKSGGEQFF
TRBJ2-7 | TRBD2 | NA | TRBV28 | TGTGCCAGCAGTGTAACTAGCGGCTCTCTCGGGGAGCAGTACTTC | CASSVTSGSLGEQYF
TRBJ2-3 | TRBD1 | NA | TRBV10-3 | TGTGCCATCAGTGAGGGACAGGGATACACAGATACGCAGTATTTT | CAISEGQGYTDTQYF
TRBJ1-1 | NA | NA | TRBV6-5 | TGTGCCAGCAGTTACGAGGGCACTGAAGCTTTCTTT | CASSYEGTEAFF
TRBJ2-5 | TRBD2 | NA | TRBV10-1 | TGCGCCAGCAGGGGGAGCGGGAGCGGGAAAGAGACCCAGTACTTC | CASRGSGSGKETQYF
TRBJ2-7 | TRBD2 | NA | TRBV7-2 | TGTGCCAGCAGCCCACAAGCGGGAGAGTTCCGCGAGCAGTACTTC | CASSPQAGEFREQYF
TRBJ2-3 | NA | once | TRBV15 | TGTGCCACCAGCCCGAGGATAGGGCTCACAGATACGCAGTATTTT | CATSPRIGLTDTQYF
TRBJ1-6 | NA | once | TRBV30 | TGTGCCTGGAGTGACAGATATTCACCCCTCCACTTT | CAWSDRYSPLHF
TRBJ2-7 | NA | once | TRBV7-3 | TGTGCCAGCAGCTCTGATGGGCGCGAGCAGTACTTC | CASSSDGREQYF
TRBJ2-1 | TRBD2 | NA | TRBV11-1 | TGTGCCAGCAGCTTAGGGCTAACTGGGCTAGCGGTCTACAATGAGCAGTTCTTC | CASSLGLTGLAVYNEQFF
TRBJ2-7 | TRBD2 | NA | TRBV10-3 | TGTGCCACGCGACTAGCGGGGGCCTCCTACGAGCAGTACTTC | CATRLAGASYEQYF
TRBJ2-2 | NA | NA | TRBV4-2 | TGTGCCAGCAGCCAAAGGCTAGCGCCCGGAGGTGCGAACACCGGGGAGCTGTTTTTT | CASSQRLAPGGANTGELFF
TRBJ2-2 | NA | NA | TRBV7-3 | TGTGCCAGCAGCTTATTATCTCACGGGAAGGGCGGGGAGCTGTTTTTT | CASSLLSHGKGGELFF
TRBJ2-1 | NA | NA | TRBV9 | TGTGCCAGCAGTGGAGGGAACAATGAGCAGTTCTTC | CASSGGNNEQFF
TRBJ2-1 | NA | NA | TRBV6-5 | TGTGCCAGCAGTTACTCGATAAACAATGAGCAGTTCTTC | CASSYSINNEQFF
TRBJ2-2 | TRBD1 | NA | TRBV4-1 | TGCGCCAGCAGCCACCCGGGACAGGGGATCACCGGGGAGCTGTTTTTT | CASSHPGQGITGELFF
TRBJ1-2 | NA | NA | TRBV27 | TGTGCCAGCAGTTTAACCAGGGCTTATGGCTACACCTTC | CASSLTRAYGYTF
TRBJ2-1 | NA | NA | TRBV28 | TGTGCCAGCAGGGGCCAAGCAGGCCGGCAGTTCTTC | CASRGQAGRQFF
TRBJ1-3 | NA | NA | TRBV7-2 | TGTGCCAGCACCCTCAGGGCGGGGGGCTCTGGAAACACCATATATTTT | CASTLRAGGSGNTIYF
TRBJ1-5 | TRBD1 | NA | TRBV6-1 | TGTGCCAGCAGTTCCGGGACAGGGGGTGGTCAGCCCCAGCATTTT | CASSSGTGGGQPQHF
TRBJ2-7 | NA | few | TRBV2 | TGTGCCAGCAGTGTGGCCCTCAGGTCCGAGCAGTACTTC | CASSVALRSEQYF
TRBJ2-2 | NA | NA | TRBV19 | TGTGCCAGTAGCCCCTGGGTTTCTGCCACCGGGGAGCTGTTTTTT | CASSPWVSATGELFF
TRBJ2-6 | TRBD1 | NA | TRBV28 | TGTGCCAGCACCCCTCGGACAGGGGGTATCGTCCTGACTTTC | CASTPRTGGIVLTF
TRBJ2-2 | NA | NA | TRBV30 | TGTGCCTGGAGTGTACTCGGGCAAAACACCGGGGAGCTGTTTTTT | CAWSVLGQNTGELFF
TRBJ1-1 | NA | NA | TRBV6-5 | TGTGCCAGCAGCCTCGTTGGGGTGGACACTGAAGCTTTCTTT | CASSLVGVDTEAFF